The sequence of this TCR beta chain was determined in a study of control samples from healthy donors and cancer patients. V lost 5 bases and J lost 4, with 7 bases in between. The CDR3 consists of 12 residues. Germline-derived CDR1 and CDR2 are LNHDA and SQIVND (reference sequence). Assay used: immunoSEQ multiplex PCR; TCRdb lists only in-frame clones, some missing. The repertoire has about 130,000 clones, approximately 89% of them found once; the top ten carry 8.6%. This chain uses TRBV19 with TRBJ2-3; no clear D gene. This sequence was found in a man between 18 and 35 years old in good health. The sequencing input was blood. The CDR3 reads CASSPSADTQYF. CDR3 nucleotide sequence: TGTGCCAGTAGTCCCAGTGCAGATACGCAGTATTTT.